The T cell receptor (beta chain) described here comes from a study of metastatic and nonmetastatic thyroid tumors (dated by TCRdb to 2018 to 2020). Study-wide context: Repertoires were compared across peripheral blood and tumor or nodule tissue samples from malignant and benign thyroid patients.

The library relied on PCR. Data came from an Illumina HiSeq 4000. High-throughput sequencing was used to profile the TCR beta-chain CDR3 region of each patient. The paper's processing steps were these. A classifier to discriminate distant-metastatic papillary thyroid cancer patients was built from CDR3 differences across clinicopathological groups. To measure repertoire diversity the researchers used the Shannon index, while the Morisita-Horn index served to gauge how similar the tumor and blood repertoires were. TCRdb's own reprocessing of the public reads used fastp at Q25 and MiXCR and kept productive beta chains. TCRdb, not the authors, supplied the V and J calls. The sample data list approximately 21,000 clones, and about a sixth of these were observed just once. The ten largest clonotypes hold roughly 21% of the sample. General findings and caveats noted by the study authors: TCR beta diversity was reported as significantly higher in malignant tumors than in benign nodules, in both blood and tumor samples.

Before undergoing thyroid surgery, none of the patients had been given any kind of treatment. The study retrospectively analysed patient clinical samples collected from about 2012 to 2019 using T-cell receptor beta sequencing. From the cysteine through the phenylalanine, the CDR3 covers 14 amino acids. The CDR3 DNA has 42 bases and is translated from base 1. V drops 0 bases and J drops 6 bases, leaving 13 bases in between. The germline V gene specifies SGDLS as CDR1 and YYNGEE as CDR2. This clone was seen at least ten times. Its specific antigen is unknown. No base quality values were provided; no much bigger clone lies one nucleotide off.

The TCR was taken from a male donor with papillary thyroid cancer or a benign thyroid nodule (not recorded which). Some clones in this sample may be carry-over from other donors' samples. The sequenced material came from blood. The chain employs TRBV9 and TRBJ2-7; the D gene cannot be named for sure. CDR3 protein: CASSVDAHRVEQYF. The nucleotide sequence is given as TGTGCCAGCAGCGTAGATGCCCACCGGGTCGAGCAGTACTTC.